Sequencing of this T cell receptor beta chain was carried out in a study of blood T cell repertoires in COVID-19. As for the study in general: There were acute and convalescent COVID-19 samples, and they came from the United States, Italy and Spain.

V lost 1 base and J lost 0; bases outside the gene matches: 4. Germline V CDR1 and CDR2: KGHDR, SFDVKD. The CDR3 is 16 amino acids. In Seattle, patients joined the study during active infection and were tracked longitudinally. Repertoires were generated with immunoSEQ multiplex PCR, while TCRdb's copy carries only in-frame clones and drops some. The data show over 150,000 clones, 87% seen once. This TCR was sampled from an older woman with COVID-19, enrolled during active disease. The sample comprised peripheral blood. The rearrangement links TRBV24-1 to TRBJ2-5, with 7 bases matching TRBD1. CDR3 protein: CATSDFGTEYQETQYF. The CDR3 DNA reads TGTGCCACCAGTGATTTTGGGACAGAGTACCAAGAGACCCAGTACTTC.